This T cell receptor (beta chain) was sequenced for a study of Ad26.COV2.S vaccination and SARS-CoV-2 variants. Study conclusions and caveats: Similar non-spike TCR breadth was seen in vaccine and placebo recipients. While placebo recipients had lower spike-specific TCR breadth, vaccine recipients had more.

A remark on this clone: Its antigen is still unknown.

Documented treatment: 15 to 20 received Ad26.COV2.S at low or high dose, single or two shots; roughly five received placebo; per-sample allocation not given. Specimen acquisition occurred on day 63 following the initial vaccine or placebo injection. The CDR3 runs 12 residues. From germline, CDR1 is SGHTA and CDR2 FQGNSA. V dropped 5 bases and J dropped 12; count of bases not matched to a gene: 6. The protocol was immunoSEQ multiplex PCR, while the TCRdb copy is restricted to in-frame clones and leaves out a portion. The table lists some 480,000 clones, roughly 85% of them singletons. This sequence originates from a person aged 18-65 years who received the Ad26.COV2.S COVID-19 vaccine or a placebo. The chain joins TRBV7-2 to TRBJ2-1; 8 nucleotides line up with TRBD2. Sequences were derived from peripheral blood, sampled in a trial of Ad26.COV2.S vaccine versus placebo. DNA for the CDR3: TGTGCCAGCAGCGAGACGGGGGGGAGGCAGTTCTTC. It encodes CASSETGGRQFF.